This T cell receptor (beta chain) was obtained from a study of T cells after yellow fever vaccination. V shed 9 bases, J shed 0 bases, and the junction held 7 bases outside the gene matches. Germline V gene sequence: CDR1 LNHDA, CDR2 SQIVND (reference sequence). This CDR3 has 15 amino acids. TCRdb used MiXCR to reprocess the 5' RACE reads, holding one entry per CDR3 protein. The sample lists some 670,000 distinct CDR3 sequences, roughly an eighth occurring once. This material consisted of PBMCs, taken on the day of the yellow fever booster vaccination. The receptor was derived from a young man who received the YFV17D yellow fever vaccine. The chain links TRBV19 to TRBJ1-5; TRBD1 aligns across 8 bases. CDR3 DNA sequence: TGTGCCAGCAGTGGGGACAGGATTAGCAATCAGCCCCAGCATTTT. The encoded protein is CASSGDRISNQPQHF.